In this sample, the clone carrying this T cell receptor beta chain turned up once. With V trimmed by 5 bases and J by 1 base, 5 bases remained unmatched. CDR1 and CDR2 (germline): SEHNR, FQNEAQ (reference sequence). The CDR3 totals 15 residues. This sample is drawn from a study of blood T cell repertoires in COVID-19. Method: immunoSEQ multiplex PCR; TCRdb's copy keeps in-frame clones and lacks some. The table includes 150,000 to 200,000 clones, about 80% detected once. The origin of this receptor is a human donor with acute or convalescent COVID-19. The donor label of this sample is uncertain. Sequencing was carried out using peripheral blood. The chain couples TRBV7-9 to TRBJ2-3, with 8 bases that match TRBD1. CDR3 in DNA: TGTGCCAGCAGCCTTCCGGGACAGGGCACAGATACGCAGTATTTT. It specifies CASSLPGQGTDTQYF. Full variable domain (remainder filled in from reference TRBV7-9 and TRBJ2-3): DTGVSQNPRHKITKRGQNVTFRCDPISEHNRLYWYRQTLGQGPEFLTYFQNEAQLEKSRLLSDRFSAERPKGSFSTLEIQRTEQGDSAMYLCASSLPGQGTDTQYFGPGTRLTVL.